This TCR beta chain originates from a study of T-cell memory formation after mild COVID-19 (dated by TCRdb to about 2021). About the investigation overall: Most TCR sequence clusters were specific to one of the two donors. Longitudinal TCRalpha and TCRbeta repertoire sequencing tracked T-cell clones expanding and contracting after mild COVID-19 in two donors. The cohort comprised two young, previously healthy adult volunteers, one female and one male. Broad study findings and their caveats: Clones contracting from day 15 to 85 had balanced CD4/CD8 phenotypes, while a second wave expanding from day 15 to 37 was biased towards CD4+. Contracting CD4+ clones appeared mostly in the CM and EM memory subsets, whereas CD8+ clones were enriched in EMRA. Only two mild cases were covered by the study, and larger cohorts that include severe cases with pre-infection samples were considered necessary. Whether the second-wave clones peaking on day 37 were SARS-CoV-2 specific was not confirmed. Some responding clones were detected in pre-infection memory, which suggested that pre-existing cross-reactive memory T cells had joined the SARS-CoV-2 response.

A note on this clonotype: This receptor's antigen is unknown. Base qualities were left out, and no much larger clone turns up one base away.

Ficoll-Paque density gradient centrifugation was used to isolate PBMCs. Deletion took 5 bases off V and 2 bases off J, with a span of 16 bases between the germline ends. For CDR1 and CDR2, the germline V gene lists KGHSH and LQKENI. The CDR3 measures 15 amino acids from cysteine to phenylalanine. The CDR3 DNA has 45 bases and is translated from base 1. The instrument was an Illumina NovaSeq 6000. TCRalpha and TCRbeta cDNA libraries were constructed by 5'RACE with constant-segment primers, with sample barcodes and unique molecular identifiers being introduced. Trizol reagent was used to extract RNA from every sample. Library amplification was performed in two PCR steps, and a second sample barcode and Illumina TruSeq adapters were introduced in the second step. The libraries were sequenced on an Illumina NovaSeq using 2 x 150 bp paired-end reads. In the paper's pipeline: Demultiplexing of reads and collapsing into UMI-guided consensus sequences were performed with migec v1.2.7. Using mixcr v2.1.11, UMI consensuses were aligned to TRA and TRB V and J templates and then assembled into clonotypes. A clonotype was counted as expanded or contracted only if both edgeR and NoisET called the change significant, with noise models trained on biological replicates. For edgeR calls, the thresholds were a false discovery rate-adjusted p below 0.01 and a log2 fold-change of 1. PCA with hierarchical clustering of max-normalized trajectories of the 1000 most abundant clonotypes was used as exploratory dynamics analysis. Each responding clone was given a CD4 or CD8 phenotype based on the CD4+ and CD8+ repertoires, which had been sequenced separately. TCRdb took the public reads, trimmed them with fastp at Q25, ran MiXCR for clone calling and kept in-frame beta chains. Each entry is one CDR3 protein sequence, shown with its most common DNA and genes. It is TCRdb's table, rather than the study itself, that gives the V and J calls and clone size. The sample yields roughly 130,000 distinct CDR3 sequences; approximately 5.9% were counted once. Of the sample, approximately 2% falls within the top ten clones.

The rearranged segments are TRBV18 and TRBJ2-7; TRBD1 is perhaps the D gene, given 6 matching bases. Sample: PBMCs or a T cell subset sorted from them (not recorded which). The sequence was collected from an adult woman who had mild COVID-19 (a few samples of this study predate the infection). The sample titles of this study are shuffled in the database, so cell type and time point are left out; the donor was told from shared clones. The CDR3 protein is CASSSKNTGPYEQYF. The DNA is as follows: TGTGCCAGCTCATCTAAGAACACAGGGCCCTACGAGCAGTACTTC.